The 9 T cell receptor beta chains presented below share a single source sample, sequenced in a study of long-term antiretroviral therapy in people with HIV. Samples were assayed with immunoSEQ v3.0 at survey level. TCRdb's copy holds only in-frame clones and misses some; the assay was immunoSEQ multiplex PCR. The repertoire holds some 25,000 clones, with approximately 88% as singletons. The input for sequencing was unsorted PBMCs, taken 4.3 years after starting antiretroviral therapy. The receptors derive from a man younger than 45 with HIV.

This sequence joins TRBV6-5 and TRBJ2-2; D gene unclear. The V gene lost 4 bases and the J gene lost 5 bases, with 8 bases spanning the gap. The CDR3 is made up of 13 amino acids. CDR1 is MNHEY and CDR2 is SVGAGI in the germline V gene. The CDR3 DNA follows: TGTGCCAGCAGTTTCATCGATACCGGGGAGCTGTTTTTT. It specifies CASSFIDTGELFF.

In its sample, this clone was seen once. The rearrangement uses TRBV27 and TRBJ2-4, with 7 bases aligning to TRBD1. This CDR3 has 16 residues. CDR1 and CDR2 (germline): MNHEY, SMNVEV (reference sequence). Losses at the gene ends were 5 bases for V and 3 bases for J; bases not matched to a gene: 10. CDR3 sequence: CASSPTGIYDKNIQYF. The CDR3 DNA sequence: TGTGCCAGCAGTCCGACAGGGATTTATGACAAAAACATTCAGTACTTC.

The chain combines TRBV29-1 with TRBJ2-7; no firm D call. The length of the CDR3 is 12 residues. V lost 7 bases, J lost 7 bases, and 17 bases lay in between. Germline CDR1 reads SQVTM; CDR2 reads ANQGSEA. CDR3 sequence: CSARTSAWEQYF. CDR3 bases: TGCAGCGCCCGGACCTCCGCATGGGAGCAGTACTTC.

The V and J genes are TRBV6-5 and TRBJ1-4; D is possibly TRBD1 (6 bases). The ends were cut back, 4 bases at V and 4 bases at J, with 13 bases in the middle. CDR3 length: 15 residues. Germline V gene sequence: CDR1 MNHEY, CDR2 SVGAGI. CDR3 nucleotide sequence: TGTGCCAGCAGTTCAATGGACAGCCTTAATGAAAAACTGTTTTTT. Protein: CASSSMDSLNEKLFF.

The V gene is TRBV28, the J gene TRBJ2-7; D is possibly TRBD1 or TRBD2 (7 bases each). This CDR3 comprises 15 residues. V lost 6 bases and J 3 bases, leaving 18 bases between the germline ends. Germline V gene sequence: CDR1 MDHEN, CDR2 SYDVKM. The CDR3 DNA is TGTGCCAGCAGCATACGGGGAGGGGGCATCTACGAGCAGTACTTC. This codes for CASSIRGGGIYEQYF.

V and J are TRBV2 and TRBJ1-2; D unresolved. This CDR3 has 11 residues. Germline CDR1 is SNHLY and CDR2 is FYNNEI. The V and J ends lost 11 bases and 3 bases respectively, with 10 bases between them. This CDR3 is CACESHYGYTF. CDR3 in DNA: TGTGCCTGCGAGAGTCACTATGGCTACACCTTC. The full variable domain, in which reference TRBV2 and TRBJ1-2 provide the parts outside the CDR3, is EPEVTQTPSHQVTQMGQEVILRCVPISNHLYFYWYRQILGQKVEFLVSFYNNEISEKSEIFDDQFSVERPDGSNFTLKIRSTKLEDSAMYFCACESHYGYTFGSGTRLTVV.

Only one count was recorded for this clone. This sequence joins TRBV11-2 and TRBJ1-2; no firm D call. The CDR3 is 14 residues long. Germline-derived CDR1 and CDR2 are SGHAT and FQNNGV. The V end was cut by 5 bases, the J end by 2 bases, with 12 bases between. The chain's CDR3 is CASSPSKTNYGYTF. The CDR3 nucleotides are TGTGCCAGCAGCCCCTCGAAGACGAACTATGGCTACACCTTC.

V and J are TRBV5-1 and TRBJ2-1, with D hard to call. V was pared by 0 bases and J by 3 bases, with 7 bases between. CDR3 size: 14 residues. Germline CDR1 SGHRS, CDR2 YFSETQ. CDR3: CASSLDRVYNEQFF. CDR3 sequence (DNA): TGCGCCAGCAGCTTGGATAGGGTCTACAATGAGCAGTTCTTC.

This chain links TRBV29-1 with TRBJ2-5, with TRBD1 as a possible D gene (6 bases). Looked up from germline, CDR1 is SQVTM and CDR2 is ANQGSEA. Trimming cost V 3 bases and J 6 bases, with 11 bases left between them. This CDR3 has 12 residues. As DNA, the CDR3 is TGCAGCGTTGAGGGGGCCGGAAAGACCCAGTACTTC. Protein product: CSVEGAGKTQYF.